Listed below are T cell receptor beta chains from one sample, sequenced in a study of T cell changes during pregnancy in multiple sclerosis. Assay used: immunoSEQ multiplex PCR; TCRdb lists only in-frame clones, some missing. The repertoire holds some 19,000 clones, approximately 88% seen once, with roughly 6% in the top ten. The sample consisted of CD8+ T cells from peripheral blood mononuclear cells, taken after pregnancy. These receptors came from a female donor in good health, enrolled as a control in a pregnancy study. The CDR3 runs from the conserved cysteine through the conserved F or W. A D gene is named only where the DNA matches it firmly. Size values are once, few and many counts, or a class for expanded clones, and some rows have none.

-,TRBV9,TRBJ2-1,16,TRBD2,CASSVGSGGAFSEQFF,TGTGCCAGCAGCGTCGGTAGCGGGGGGGCATTCAGTGAGCAGTTCTTC
-,TRBV30,TRBJ2-7,12,-,CAWSLGGYEQYF,TGTGCCTGGAGTCTCGGCGGCTACGAGCAGTACTTC
-,TRBV27,TRBJ1-2,13,TRBD1,CASVDRGGYGYTF,TGTGCCAGCGTGGACAGGGGTGGCTATGGCTACACCTTC
-,TRBV27,TRBJ1-5,15,TRBD1,CASSFGTGGNQPQHF,TGTGCCAGCAGTTTCGGGACAGGGGGCAATCAGCCCCAGCATTTT
-,TRBV7-6,TRBJ2-7,17,-,CASSLGESGFPSYEQYF,TGTGCCAGCAGCTTAGGGGAGTCGGGATTTCCTTCCTACGAGCAGTACTTC
few,TRBV5-1,TRBJ1-1,12,-,CASRELDTEAFF,TGCGCCAGCAGGGAGTTGGACACTGAAGCTTTCTTT
few,TRBV5-4,TRBJ1-1,19,TRBD1,CASSKILTGGRGESTEAFF,TGTGCCAGCAGCAAGATCCTGACAGGGGGCCGAGGAGAGAGCACTGAAGCTTTCTTT
-,TRBV19,TRBJ2-7,14,-,CASSIFGSSYEQYF,TGTGCCAGTAGTATATTCGGGAGCTCCTACGAGCAGTACTTC
-,TRBV9,TRBJ2-4,14,-,CASSVYFRGDIQYF,TGTGCCAGCAGCGTCTATTTCAGGGGGGACATTCAGTACTTC
-,TRBV7-9,TRBJ2-5,13,-,CASSFAGRETQYF,TGTGCCAGCAGCTTTGCAGGGAGGGAGACCCAGTACTTC
-,TRBV19,TRBJ2-1,14,TRBD1,CASSGRGSYNEQFF,TGTGCCAGTAGTGGCAGGGGGTCCTACAATGAGCAGTTCTTC
-,TRBV7-4,TRBJ1-1,18,TRBD1,CASSLVPGRDRAVTEAFF,TGTGCCAGCAGCTTAGTACCGGGCCGGGACAGGGCCGTCACTGAAGCTTTCTTT
-,TRBV30,TRBJ2-7,15,TRBD2,CAWRDLADPSYEQYF,TGTGCCTGGAGGGATCTAGCGGATCCATCCTACGAGCAGTACTTC
-,TRBV11-3,TRBJ2-7,13,-,CASSLAFKYEQYF,TGTGCCAGCAGCTTGGCATTTAAGTACGAGCAGTACTTC
-,TRBV5-4,TRBJ2-3,18,TRBD2,CASSSGLAGGPPTDTQYF,TGTGCCAGCAGCTCTGGACTAGCGGGGGGGCCTCCCACAGATACGCAGTATTTT
-,TRBV27,TRBJ2-5,13,TRBD1,CASQPTGMETQYF,TGTGCCAGCCAGCCGACAGGGATGGAGACCCAGTACTTC
-,TRBV5-5,TRBJ2-1,15,-,CASSLESLSYNEQFF,TGTGCCAGCAGCTTGGAGAGCCTCTCCTACAATGAGCAGTTCTTC
-,TRBV2,TRBJ1-1,15,TRBD1,CASSDGTGVNTEAFF,TGTGCCAGCAGTGACGGGACAGGGGTGAACACTGAAGCTTTCTTT
-,TRBV2,TRBJ2-1,11,-,CASSDINEQFF,TGTGCCAGCAGTGATATCAATGAGCAGTTCTTC
-,TRBV5-6,TRBJ2-3,15,TRBD2,CASSLSGGGTDTQYF,TGTGCCAGCAGCTTAAGCGGGGGGGGCACAGATACGCAGTATTTT
once,TRBV7-8,TRBJ1-1,14,TRBD1,CASSHRTGNTEAFF,TGTGCCAGCAGCCATCGGACAGGGAACACTGAAGCTTTCTTT
-,TRBV27,TRBJ2-3,15,TRBD2,CASSLAGGSTDTQYF,TGTGCCAGCAGTTTAGCGGGGGGGAGCACAGATACGCAGTATTTT
-,TRBV30,TRBJ1-1,11,-,CAWRQGGEAFF,TGTGCCTGGAGACAGGGTGGTGAAGCTTTCTTT
-,TRBV7-9,TRBJ2-7,14,TRBD2,CASSTTSGGYEQYF,TGTGCCAGCAGTACGACTAGCGGGGGCTACGAGCAGTACTTC
-,TRBV7-6,TRBJ2-1,16,TRBD2,CASSITGTSGYNEQFF,TGTGCCAGCAGCATTACCGGGACTAGCGGTTACAATGAGCAGTTCTTC
-,TRBV6-5,TRBJ2-1,12,TRBD1,CASRTGNNEQFF,TGTGCCAGCAGGACAGGGAACAATGAGCAGTTCTTC
once,TRBV4-3,TRBJ1-6,16,TRBD1,CASSQAGGEYNSPLHF,TGCGCCAGCAGCCAGGCAGGGGGTGAATATAATTCACCCCTCCACTTT
-,TRBV27,TRBJ2-3,16,-,CASSKQTATPTGTQYF,TGTGCCAGCAGCAAACAGACAGCGACGCCGACGGGTACGCAGTATTTT
-,TRBV6-4,TRBJ2-2,16,TRBD1,CASSQTGQSNTGELFF,TGTGCCAGCAGCCAAACGGGACAGTCGAACACCGGGGAGCTGTTTTTT
-,TRBV15,TRBJ1-2,15,-,CATSRGTEFNYGYTF,TGTGCCACCAGCAGAGGGACAGAGTTTAACTATGGCTACACCTTC
-,TRBV11-3,TRBJ2-3,17,TRBD1,CASSLGYRDRETDTQYF,TGTGCCAGCAGCTTAGGATATCGGGACAGGGAAACAGATACGCAGTATTTT
-,TRBV9,TRBJ1-5,15,-,CASSVDAGANQPQHF,TGTGCCAGCAGCGTAGACGCAGGGGCCAATCAGCCCCAGCATTTT
-,TRBV7-6,TRBJ1-6,15,-,CASSLTQGNNSPLHF,TGTGCCAGCAGCTTAACTCAGGGGAATAATTCACCCCTCCACTTT
-,TRBV4-1,TRBJ1-3,14,-,CASSQVGEGNTIYF,TGCGCCAGCAGCCAAGTCGGGGAAGGAAACACCATATATTTT
few,TRBV6-5,TRBJ2-4,14,TRBD1,CASSLTGEKNIQYF,TGTGCCAGCAGTCTGACAGGGGAGAAAAACATTCAGTACTTC
few,TRBV19,TRBJ1-5,15,-,CASSIAGVGNQPQHF,TGTGCCAGTAGTATTGCGGGGGTAGGCAATCAGCCCCAGCATTTT
-,TRBV18,TRBJ1-2,13,TRBD1,CASGSTGSDGYTF,TGTGCCAGCGGTTCGACAGGGTCCGATGGCTACACCTTC
-,TRBV10-3,TRBJ1-4,14,-,CAISADLGDEKLFF,TGTGCCATCAGTGCCGATCTCGGGGATGAAAAACTGTTTTTT